This T cell receptor beta chain was identified during a study of blood T cell repertoires in COVID-19. Across the study: Sample material is recorded as cDNA or gDNA derived from T cells, B-cell-depleted T cells, or PBMCs.

V lost 0 bases, J lost 6 bases, and 8 bases lay in between. The CDR3 runs 13 residues. The V gene's germline CDR1 is ENHRY and CDR2 SYGVKD. Cohort placement rested on clinical history that participants reported themselves. In the source study's methods: The authors estimated nucleated cell counts from reference gene primer amplification. This table comes from immunoSEQ multiplex PCR, and its TCRdb copy is limited to in-frame clones, with some not included. V, J and clone size are those of that table, while D and trimming were read from the DNA. The sample carries about 190,000 clones, about 85% recorded once.

The V and J genes are TRBV10-3 and TRBJ1-2; unclear D gene. The sequenced sample was PBMCs or T cells enriched from blood (not recorded which). The receptor was derived from a woman aged 35 to 49 in a cohort exposed to, infected with or recovered from COVID-19 (not recorded which). CDR3: CAISESGSDGYTF. DNA of the CDR3: TGTGCCATCAGTGAGTCGGGCTCGGATGGCTACACCTTC.